Listed below are T cell receptor beta chains from one sample, sequenced in a study of post-analysis software for immune sequencing data. Via MiXCR, TCRdb re-called the PCR reads, giving one row per CDR3 protein. The table has 800,000 to 950,000 distinct CDR3 sequences, roughly 50% seen once. Input material: blood. Receptors were obtained from a girl aged 5-17 years with multiple sclerosis. The CDR3 runs from the conserved cysteine through the conserved F or W.

>TRBV5-1|TRBJ2-7
CASSLAGPGNSYEQYF
>TRBV18|TRBJ2-3
CASSPVGGGKTDTQYF
>TRBV5-1|TRBJ2-4
CASSYGQGAYEQDF
>TRBV20-1|TRBJ2-3
CSASPREGGDTQYF
>TRBV5-1|TRBJ1-5
CASSPTGDGQPQHF
>TRBV20-1|TRBJ2-7
CSATGNRERSYEQYF
>TRBV3-1|TRBJ2-5
CASSQVAGRKETQYF
>TRBV24-1|TRBJ2-7
CATSDSRTSGGLQYF
>TRBV7-2|TRBJ2-7
CASRLGPYEQYF
>TRBV4-2|TRBJ1-1
CASSPAGGVTGSLNTEAFF
>TRBV9|TRBJ2-3
CASSGLAGGTDTQYF
>TRBV5-1|TRBJ2-3
CASSSRGTSGSTDTQYF
>TRBV15|TRBJ1-5
CATSRANQPQHF
>TRBV7-9|TRBJ2-6
CASSLVDSSGANVLTF
>TRBV20-1|TRBJ2-7
CSARGTSGLYEQYF
>TRBV12-3/TRBV12-4|TRBJ2-1
CASSHGMYNEQFF
>TRBV29-1|TRBJ2-1
CSVGTAGRTSGVSYNEQFF
>TRBV5-5|TRBJ2-1
CASSFPTSGTAYNEQFF
>TRBV7-9|TRBJ1-2
CASSTGGSGYTF
>TRBV29-1|TRBJ2-7
CSVGGTGGRMEQYF
>TRBV7-9|TRBJ2-7
CASSGQLGGYEQYF
>TRBV12-3/TRBV12-4|TRBJ2-5
CASSPGGAGNQETQYF
>TRBV15|TRBJ1-4
CATSASEGTEKLFF
>TRBV11-2|TRBJ2-7
CASSLSGVGPNEQYF
>TRBV28|TRBJ2-7
CASLRQVGAYEQYF
>TRBV4-1|TRBJ2-1
CASSQDVGLGSYNEQFF
>TRBV7-9|TRBJ2-7
CASSFDGYEQYF
>TRBV6-1|TRBJ2-7
CASGLLSSYEQYF
>TRBV9|TRBJ1-1
CASSARFNTEAFF
>TRBV14|TRBJ2-7
CASSQGTAGFSRAQYF
>TRBV5-6|TRBJ2-1
CASSSLAGDSYNEQFF
>TRBV5-1|TRBJ2-5
CASSLPGQSIQETQYF
>TRBV2|NA
CASSVRVTGGEQYF
>TRBV7-8|TRBJ1-2
CASSLGGGQKTYGYTF
>TRBV5-1|TRBJ2-1
CASSGVTSGSWSYNEQFF
>TRBV14|TRBJ1-1
CASSLRLPSENTEAFF
>TRBV5-1|TRBJ2-5
CASSETSREETQYF
>TRBV4-1|TRBJ2-5
CAGSQDTSRETQYF
>TRBV29-1|TRBJ2-4
CSAGQVDIQYF
>TRBV12-3/TRBV12-4|TRBJ2-1
CASSSPRRLAANNEQFF
>TRBV12-3/TRBV12-4|TRBJ2-7
CASSPGTEYEQYF
>TRBV4-1|TRBJ2-7
CASSQGAGGGFEQYF